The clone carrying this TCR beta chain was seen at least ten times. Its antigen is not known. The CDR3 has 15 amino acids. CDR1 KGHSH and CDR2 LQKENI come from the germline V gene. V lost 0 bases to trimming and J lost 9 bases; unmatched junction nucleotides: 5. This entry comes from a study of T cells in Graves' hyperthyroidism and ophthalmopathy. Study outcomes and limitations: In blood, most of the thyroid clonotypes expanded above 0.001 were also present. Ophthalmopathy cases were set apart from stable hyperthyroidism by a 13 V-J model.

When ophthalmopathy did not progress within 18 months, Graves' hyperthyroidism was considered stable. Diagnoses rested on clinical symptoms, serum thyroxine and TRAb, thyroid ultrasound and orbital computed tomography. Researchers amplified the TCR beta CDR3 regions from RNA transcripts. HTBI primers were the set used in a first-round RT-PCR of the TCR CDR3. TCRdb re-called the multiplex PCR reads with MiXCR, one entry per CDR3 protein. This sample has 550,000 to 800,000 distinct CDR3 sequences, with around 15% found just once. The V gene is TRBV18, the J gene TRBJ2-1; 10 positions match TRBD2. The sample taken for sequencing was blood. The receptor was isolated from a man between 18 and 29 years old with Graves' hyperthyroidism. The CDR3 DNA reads TGTGCCAGCTCACCACCTAGCGGGAGGAAGGTTGAGCAGTTCTTC. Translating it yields CASSPPSGRKVEQFF.